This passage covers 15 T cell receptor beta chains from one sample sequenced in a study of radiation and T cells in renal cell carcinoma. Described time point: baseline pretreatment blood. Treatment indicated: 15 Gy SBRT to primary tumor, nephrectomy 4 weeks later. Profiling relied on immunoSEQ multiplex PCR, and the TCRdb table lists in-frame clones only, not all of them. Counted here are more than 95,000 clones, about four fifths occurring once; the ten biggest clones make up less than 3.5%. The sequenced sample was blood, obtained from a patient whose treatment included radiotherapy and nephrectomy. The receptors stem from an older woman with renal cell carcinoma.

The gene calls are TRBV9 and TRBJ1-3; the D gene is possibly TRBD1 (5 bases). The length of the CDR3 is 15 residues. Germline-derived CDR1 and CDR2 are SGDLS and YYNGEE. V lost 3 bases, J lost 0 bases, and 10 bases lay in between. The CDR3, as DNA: TGTGCCAGCAGCGCCGCTGGGGGCTCTGGAAACACCATATATTTT. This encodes CASSAAGGSGNTIYF.

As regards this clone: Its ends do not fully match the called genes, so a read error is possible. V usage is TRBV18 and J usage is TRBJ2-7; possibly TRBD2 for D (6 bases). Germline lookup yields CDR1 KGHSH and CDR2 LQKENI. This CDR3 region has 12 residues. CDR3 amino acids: CASSLSPRDWVF. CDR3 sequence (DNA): TGTGCCAGCTCACTTAGTCCTCGGGACTGGGTCTTC.

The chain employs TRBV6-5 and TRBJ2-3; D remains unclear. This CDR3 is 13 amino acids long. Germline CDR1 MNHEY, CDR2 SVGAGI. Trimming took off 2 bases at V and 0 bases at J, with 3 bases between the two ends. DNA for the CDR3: TGTGCCAGCAGTTACAAAAGCACAGATACGCAGTATTTT. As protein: CASSYKSTDTQYF.

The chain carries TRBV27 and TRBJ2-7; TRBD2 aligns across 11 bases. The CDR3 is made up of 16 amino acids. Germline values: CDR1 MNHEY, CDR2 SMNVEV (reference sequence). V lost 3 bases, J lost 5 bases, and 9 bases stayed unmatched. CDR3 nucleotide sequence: TGTGCCAGCAGTTTTCTGCTAGCGGGGGGCCCCAACGAGCAGTACTTC. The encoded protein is CASSFLLAGGPNEQYF.

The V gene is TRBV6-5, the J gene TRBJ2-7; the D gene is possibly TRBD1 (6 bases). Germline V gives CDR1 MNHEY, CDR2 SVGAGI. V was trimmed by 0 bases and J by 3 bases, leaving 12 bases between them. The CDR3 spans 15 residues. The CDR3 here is CASSYSYREGYEQYF. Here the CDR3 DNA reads TGTGCCAGCAGTTACTCTTACAGGGAAGGCTACGAGCAGTACTTC.

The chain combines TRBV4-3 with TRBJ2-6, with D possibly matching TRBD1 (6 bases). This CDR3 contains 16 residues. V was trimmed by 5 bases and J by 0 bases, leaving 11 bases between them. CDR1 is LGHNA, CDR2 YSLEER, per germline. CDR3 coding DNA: TGCGCCAGCAGCGCGGACAGTCACTCTGGGGCCAACGTCCTGACTTTC. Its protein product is CASSADSHSGANVLTF.

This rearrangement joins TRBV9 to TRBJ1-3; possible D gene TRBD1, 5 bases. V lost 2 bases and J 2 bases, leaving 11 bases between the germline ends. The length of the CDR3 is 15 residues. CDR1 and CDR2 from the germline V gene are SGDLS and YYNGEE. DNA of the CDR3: TGTGCCAGCAGCGTGAGCAGGGACCCTGGAAACACCATATATTTT. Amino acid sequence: CASSVSRDPGNTIYF. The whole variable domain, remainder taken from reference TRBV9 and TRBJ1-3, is DSGVTQTPKHLITATGQRVTLRCSPRSGDLSVYWYQQSLDQGLQFLIQYYNGEERAKGNILERFSAQQFPDLHSELNLSSLELGDSALYFCASSVSRDPGNTIYFGEGSWLTVV.

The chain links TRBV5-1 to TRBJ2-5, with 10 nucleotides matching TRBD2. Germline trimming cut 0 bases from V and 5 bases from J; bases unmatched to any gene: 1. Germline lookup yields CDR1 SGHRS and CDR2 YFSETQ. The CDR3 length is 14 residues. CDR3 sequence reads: CASSLEREGETQYF. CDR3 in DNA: TGCGCCAGCAGCTTGGAGCGGGAGGGGGAGACCCAGTACTTC.

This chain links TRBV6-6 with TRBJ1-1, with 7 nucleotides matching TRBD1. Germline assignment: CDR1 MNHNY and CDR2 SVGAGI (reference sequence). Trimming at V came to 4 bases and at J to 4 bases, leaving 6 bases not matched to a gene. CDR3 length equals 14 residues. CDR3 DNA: TGTGCCAGCAGTTTCCAGGGGGGGAGCACTGAAGCTTTCTTT. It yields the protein CASSFQGGSTEAFF.

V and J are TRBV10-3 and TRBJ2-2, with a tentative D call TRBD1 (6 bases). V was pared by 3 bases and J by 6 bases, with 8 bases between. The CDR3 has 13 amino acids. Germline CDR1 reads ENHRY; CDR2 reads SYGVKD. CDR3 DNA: TGTGCCATCAGTGACAGGGGTGCCGGGGAGCTGTTTTTT. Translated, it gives CAISDRGAGELFF.

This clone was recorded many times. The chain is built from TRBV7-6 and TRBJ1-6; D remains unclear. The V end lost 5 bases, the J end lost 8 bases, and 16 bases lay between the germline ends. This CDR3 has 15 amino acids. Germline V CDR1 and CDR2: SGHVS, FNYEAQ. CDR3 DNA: TGTGCCAGCAGCCTAGGCGGGCTCGGGGATTCACCCCTCCACTTT. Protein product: CASSLGGLGDSPLHF. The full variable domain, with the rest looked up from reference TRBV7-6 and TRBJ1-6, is GAGVSQSPRYKVTKRGQDVALRCDPISGHVSLYWYRQALGQGPEFLTYFNYEAQQDKSGLPNDRFSAERPEGSISTLTIQRTEQRDSAMYRCASSLGGLGDSPLHFGNGTRLTVT.

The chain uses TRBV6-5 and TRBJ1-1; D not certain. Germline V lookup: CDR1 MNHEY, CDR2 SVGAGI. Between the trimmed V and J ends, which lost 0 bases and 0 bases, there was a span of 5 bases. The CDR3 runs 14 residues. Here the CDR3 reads CASSYSGLNTEAFF. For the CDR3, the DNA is TGTGCCAGCAGTTACTCGGGCCTGAACACTGAAGCTTTCTTT.

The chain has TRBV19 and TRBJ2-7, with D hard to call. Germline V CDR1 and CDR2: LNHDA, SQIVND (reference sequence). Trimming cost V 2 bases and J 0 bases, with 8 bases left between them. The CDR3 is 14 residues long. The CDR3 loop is CASSISQYSYEQYF. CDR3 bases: TGTGCCAGTAGTATAAGCCAGTACTCCTACGAGCAGTACTTC.

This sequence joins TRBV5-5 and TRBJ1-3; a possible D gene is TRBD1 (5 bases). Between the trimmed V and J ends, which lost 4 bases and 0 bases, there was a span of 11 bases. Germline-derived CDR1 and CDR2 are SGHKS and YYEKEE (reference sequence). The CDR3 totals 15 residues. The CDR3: CASSAQVSSGNTIYF. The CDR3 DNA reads TGTGCCAGCAGCGCACAGGTGTCCTCTGGAAACACCATATATTTT.

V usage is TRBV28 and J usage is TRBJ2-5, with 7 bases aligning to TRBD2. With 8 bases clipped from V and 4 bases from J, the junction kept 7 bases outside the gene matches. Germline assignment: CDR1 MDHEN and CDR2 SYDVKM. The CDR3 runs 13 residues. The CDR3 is CASSSPGGETQYF. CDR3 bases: TGTGCCAGCTCATCACCGGGAGGAGAGACCCAGTACTTC.